These 4 T cell receptor beta chains came from one sample sequenced in a study of identical twins. In TCRdb, the 5' RACE reads were re-called with MiXCR into one record per CDR3 protein. The sample comprises more than 400,000 distinct CDR3 sequences, roughly 15% of which are singletons, and roughly 0.42% rests with the top ten. This same sample was also taken into another study, of yellow fever vaccine responses in identical twins.

The sample taken for sequencing was CD4+ T cells sorted from blood. The receptors come from a woman under 30 in good health.

V gene TRBV11-2 combines with J gene TRBJ2-1; 7 positions match TRBD1. In germline, CDR1 is SGHAT, CDR2 FQNNGV. Germline trimming cut 5 bases from V and 6 bases from J; bases unmatched to any gene: 13. The CDR3 length is 16 residues. In nucleotides, the CDR3 is TGTGCCAGCAGCCTATCCCCGGGACAGCCTAGCAATGAGCAGTTCTTC. It specifies CASSLSPGQPSNEQFF. The full variable domain, in which reference TRBV11-2 and TRBJ2-1 provide the parts outside the CDR3, is EAGVAQSPRYKIIEKRQSVAFWCNPISGHATLYWYQQILGQGPKLLIQFQNNGVVDDSQLPKDRFSAERLKGVDSTLKIQPAKLEDSAVYLCASSLSPGQPSNEQFFGPGTRLTVL.

This clonotype has at least ten counts. The V and J genes are TRBV10-3 and TRBJ2-5, with 14 nucleotides matching TRBD2. CDR3 length: 15 residues. Germline loops: CDR1 ENHRY, CDR2 SYGVKD. V trimming: 10 bases; J trimming: 4 bases; junction bases outside the gene matches: 8. The CDR3 region is CATTTGTSGRETQYF. The CDR3 nucleotides are TGTGCCACCACCACCGGGACTAGCGGGAGAGAGACCCAGTACTTC.

This clonotype was counted at least ten times. The chain uses TRBV12-3 or TRBV12-4 and TRBJ1-5, with a possible D match to TRBD1 (6 bases). CDR3 length: 14 residues. Between the trimmed V and J ends, which lost 6 bases and 4 bases, there was a span of 13 bases. In DNA form, the CDR3 reads TGTGCCAGCAGCCTATGGGGGCTGAATCAGCCCCAGCATTTT. It yields the protein CASSLWGLNQPQHF.

The table lists this clonotype with many counts. This sequence joins TRBV4-1 and TRBJ2-3; TRBD1 agrees at 7 bases. Trimming cost V 5 bases and J 6 bases; bases outside gene matches: 5. The germline gives CDR1 MGHRA, CDR2 YSYEKL. The CDR3 extends over 13 amino acids. Here the CDR3 reads CASSNLQGDTQYF. In DNA, the CDR3 is TGCGCCAGCAGCAACCTACAGGGGGATACGCAGTATTTT.